One and the same sample provided the 22 T cell receptor beta chains below, sequenced in a study of identical twins. MiXCR, applied by TCRdb to the 5' RACE reads, yields one record per CDR3 protein. The profile covers about 690,000 distinct CDR3 sequences, with 6.1% appearing a single time and approximately 2% taken by the ten largest. Material for sequencing was naive T cells sorted from blood. These receptors were taken from a man aged 18 to 30 in good health.

V gene TRBV19 combines with J gene TRBJ2-5; D gene unclear. This CDR3 has 15 residues. Trimming took off 3 bases at V and 7 bases at J, with 18 bases between the two ends. In germline, CDR1 is LNHDA, CDR2 SQIVND (reference sequence). CDR3 loop: CASSIMAGSGGTQYF. The CDR3 nucleotides read TGTGCCAGTAGTATTATGGCCGGGTCGGGCGGGACCCAGTACTTC.

This clonotype was recorded at least ten times. The V call is TRBV12-3 or TRBV12-4, the J call TRBJ2-1; 12 positions agree with TRBD2. CDR3 length equals 17 residues. V gave up 1 base and J gave up 4 bases; unmatched junction bases: 5. CDR3 in amino acids: CASSLGLAGANYNEQFF. The CDR3 region has the DNA TGTGCCAGCAGTTTAGGACTAGCGGGAGCCAATTACAATGAGCAGTTCTTC.

This clonotype has at least ten counts. The rearrangement links TRBV6-1 to TRBJ2-7; 9 bases agree with TRBD1. Germline loops: CDR1 MNHNS, CDR2 SASEGT. This CDR3 is 13 amino acids long. V lost 6 bases to trimming and J lost 7 bases; unmatched junction nucleotides: 7. CDR3 nucleotides: TGTGCCAGCAGACGACAGGGGGAGGGGGAGCAGTACGTC. Its protein is CASRRQGEGEQYV.

There are many counts of this clonotype. This chain links TRBV5-1 with TRBJ1-2; D ambiguous. The CDR3 runs to 14 residues. CDR1 SGHRS and CDR2 YFSETQ come from the germline V gene. Trimming removed 4 bases from V and 9 bases from J, with 19 bases in between. The DNA of the CDR3 is TGCGCCAGCAGCCTAGGACCCACAGACGAGAGCTACACCTTC. It codes for CASSLGPTDESYTF.

This chain links TRBV4-3 with TRBJ1-2; no firm D call. Looked up from germline, CDR1 is LGHNA and CDR2 is YSLEER. The V end was cut by 0 bases, the J end by 3 bases, with 11 bases between. The CDR3 extends over 15 amino acids. The CDR3 loop reads CASSQDGWQHYGYTF. Here the CDR3 DNA reads TGCGCCAGCAGCCAAGACGGTTGGCAGCACTATGGCTACACCTTC.

This chain connects TRBV6-1 to TRBJ1-2; possibly TRBD1 for D (6 bases). CDR1 is MNHNS, CDR2 SASEGT, per germline. Between the trimmed V and J ends, which lost 10 bases and 7 bases, there was a span of 22 bases. The CDR3 has 14 residues. In DNA form, the CDR3 reads TGTGCCACTGGGCGACCGGGACAATACGCTGGCTACACCTTC. This gives the protein CATGRPGQYAGYTF.

This clonotype was seen ten or more times. The chain combines TRBV4-3 with TRBJ2-1, with TRBD2 as a possible D gene (6 bases). The CDR3 is made up of 14 amino acids. The V gene lost 3 bases and the J gene lost 4 bases, with 10 bases spanning the gap. Germline loops: CDR1 LGHNA, CDR2 YSLEER. CDR3 protein: CASSQREAYNEQFF. CDR3 in DNA: TGCGCCAGCAGCCAGAGGGAGGCTTACAATGAGCAGTTCTTC.

The genes are TRBV12-3 or TRBV12-4 and TRBJ1-5; 8 nucleotides match TRBD1. The CDR3 contains 16 residues. The trim removed 1 base at V and 7 bases at J, leaving 9 bases unmatched. CDR3 region: CASSLGAGGRNQPQHF. As DNA, the CDR3 is TGTGCCAGCAGTTTAGGTGCAGGGGGCCGGAACCAGCCCCAGCATTTT.

This clonotype was seen a handful of times. This chain joins TRBV18 and TRBJ1-5; no definite D call. The CDR3 extends over 14 amino acids. Germline CDR1 KGHSH, CDR2 LQKENI. Trimming shortened V by 3 bases and J by 6 bases, and 12 bases separated the two germline ends. The CDR3 loop is CASSPSFEGQPQHF. The CDR3 DNA sequence: TGTGCCAGCTCACCGAGTTTCGAAGGTCAGCCCCAGCATTTT.

Regarding this clonotype: This may be a read error: a much more frequent sequence differs by one nucleotide. This chain connects TRBV7-9 to TRBJ2-7; D gene unclear. The CDR3 has 13 amino acids. V was shortened by 5 bases and J by 2 bases, with 10 bases between the two germline ends. Germline V gene data show CDR1 as SEHNR and CDR2 as FQNEAQ (reference sequence). The CDR3 region has the DNA TGTGCCAGCAGCCATAGACTGACCTACGAGCAGTACTTC. This gives the protein CASSHRLTYEQYF.

This clonotype was observed a handful of times. The chain joins TRBV7-2 to TRBJ1-1, with D tentatively TRBD1 (5 bases). Deletions cut 3 bases from V and 1 base from J, with 15 bases between. This CDR3 region has 16 residues. The germline V gene encodes CDR1 SGHTA and CDR2 FQGNSA. The CDR3 region is CASSFTAGTGNTEAFF. CDR3 DNA: TGTGCCAGCAGCTTCACCGCCGGGACGGGGAACACTGAAGCTTTCTTT.

In this sample, this clonotype turned up a few times. The chain couples TRBV19 to TRBJ1-1; D unresolved. The V end lost 0 bases, the J end lost 1 base, and 3 bases lay between the germline ends. Per the germline V gene, CDR1 is LNHDA and CDR2 is SQIVND (reference sequence). The CDR3 totals 13 residues. The CDR3 is CASSIEENTEAFF. As DNA, the CDR3 is TGTGCCAGTAGTATAGAGGAGAACACTGAAGCTTTCTTT.

This clonotype was found a few times. This sequence joins TRBV6-2 or TRBV6-3 and TRBJ2-1; D is perhaps TRBD2 (5 bases). CDR1 and CDR2 from the germline V gene are MNHEY and SVGEGT. V shed 6 bases and J shed 10 bases, with 25 bases lying between them. This CDR3 has 16 amino acids. DNA for the CDR3: TGTGCCAGCAGGCAACCCGGGAATCTCGGGTCAAGGGAGCAGTTCTTC. It specifies CASRQPGNLGSREQFF.

This chain joins TRBV20-1 and TRBJ2-7; no firm D call. This CDR3 is built from 12 residues. The germline V gene has CDR1 DFQATT and CDR2 SNEGSKA (reference sequence). The V end was cut by 1 base, the J end by 3 bases, with 7 bases between. CDR3 region: CSARVSSYEQYF. CDR3 nucleotide sequence: TGCAGTGCTAGAGTGTCCAGCTACGAGCAGTACTTC.

This clonotype was recorded many times. V usage is TRBV5-1 and J usage is TRBJ2-1; 12 bases are a match to TRBD1. Trimming cost V 5 bases and J 9 bases; bases outside gene matches: 6. The germline gives CDR1 SGHRS, CDR2 YFSETQ. This CDR3 contains 14 residues. CDR3 amino acids: CASRAGTGGLEQFF. The CDR3 DNA sequence: TGCGCCAGCAGGGCAGGGACAGGGGGCCTTGAGCAGTTCTTC.

This chain joins TRBV20-1 and TRBJ1-5; D remains ambiguous. V dropped 5 bases and J dropped 0 bases, with 14 bases sitting between them. CDR1 is DFQATT and CDR2 is SNEGSKA in the germline V gene (reference sequence). This CDR3 comprises 15 residues. CDR3 nucleotides: TGCAGTGCTCCGGACGGTCGCCGTAGCAATCAGCCCCAGCATTTT. The encoded protein is CSAPDGRRSNQPQHF.

This clonotype was counted between two and nine times. The chain recombines TRBV6-5 with TRBJ2-3; maybe TRBD1 (6 bases). Germline CDR1 and CDR2: MNHEY and SVGAGI. The CDR3 is 14 residues long. V lost 4 bases to trimming and J lost 2 bases, with 10 bases between them. The CDR3 spells CASSSQGFTDTQYF. The CDR3 DNA reads TGTGCCAGCAGTTCGCAGGGGTTCACAGATACGCAGTATTTT.

The gene calls are TRBV28 and TRBJ2-7; no definite D call. CDR3 length: 13 amino acids. The germline V gene has CDR1 MDHEN and CDR2 SYDVKM. V was clipped by 7 bases and J by 0 bases, with 10 bases between them. In DNA form, the CDR3 reads TGTGCCAGCACCGCGGCAGACTCCTACGAGCAGTACTTC. As protein: CASTAADSYEQYF.

This clonotype came up many times. This chain uses TRBV5-1 with TRBJ2-4; D is uncertain. Between the trimmed V and J ends, which lost 3 bases and 1 base, there was a span of 8 bases. The CDR3 extends over 14 amino acids. Germline V gene sequence: CDR1 SGHRS, CDR2 YFSETQ. The CDR3 reads CASSSTWAKNIQYF. The CDR3 DNA sequence: TGCGCCAGCAGCTCGACGTGGGCCAAAAACATTCAGTACTTC.

There are a few counts of this clonotype. The J gene is TRBJ1-3, the V gene TRBV15; D is possibly TRBD1 (5 bases). This CDR3 region has 18 residues. V lost 8 bases and J 0 bases, leaving 23 bases between the germline ends. In germline, CDR1 is LNHNV, CDR2 YYDKDF (reference sequence). The CDR3 DNA reads TGTGCCACCTTAGACCGGGACGGAACCCTCAGCTCTGGAAACACCATATATTTT. It yields the protein CATLDRDGTLSSGNTIYF.

CDR3 sequence (DNA): TGTGCCAGCAGTACCCTCCCGGGGAGCACCATATATTTT. Translating it yields CASSTLPGSTIYF. The chain carries TRBV7-3 and TRBJ1-3; D is uncertain. V lost 6 bases and J 9 bases, leaving 15 bases between the germline ends. Germline lookup yields CDR1 SGHTA and CDR2 FQGTGA. CDR3 length equals 13 residues.

The sample holds a few counts of this clonotype. The chain has TRBV7-7 and TRBJ2-7; D perhaps matches TRBD2 (6 bases). Trimming stripped 5 bases from V and 0 bases from J, with 14 bases between. CDR3 size: 15 residues. Germline assignment: CDR1 SSHAT and CDR2 FNYEAQ (reference sequence). The CDR3 nucleotides read TGTGCCAGCAGCATGGCTCGCGGGGACTCCTACGAGCAGTACTTC. This sequence encodes CASSMARGDSYEQYF.